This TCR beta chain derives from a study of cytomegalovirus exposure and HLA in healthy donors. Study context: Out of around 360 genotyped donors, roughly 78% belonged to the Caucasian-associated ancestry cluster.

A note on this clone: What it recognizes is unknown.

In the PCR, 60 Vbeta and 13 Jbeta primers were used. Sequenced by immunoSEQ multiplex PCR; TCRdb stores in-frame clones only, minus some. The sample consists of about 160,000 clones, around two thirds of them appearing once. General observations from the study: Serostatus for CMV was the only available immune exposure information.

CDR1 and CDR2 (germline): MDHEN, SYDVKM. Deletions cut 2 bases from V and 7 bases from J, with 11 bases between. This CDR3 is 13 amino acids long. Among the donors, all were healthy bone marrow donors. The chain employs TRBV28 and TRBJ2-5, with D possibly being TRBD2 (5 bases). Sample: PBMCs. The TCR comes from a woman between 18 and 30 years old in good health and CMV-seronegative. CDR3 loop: CASSLGSEGTQYF. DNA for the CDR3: TGTGCCAGCAGTTTAGGGTCTGAGGGGACCCAGTACTTC.